This T cell receptor beta chain originates from a study of cytomegalovirus exposure and HLA in healthy donors. Turning to this clone: As yet, its antigen is unknown.

Study conclusions and caveats: With DRB1 most and HLA-C fewest, TCR association rates differed between HLA loci in a later analysis.

All the people who gave samples were healthy bone marrow donors. PCR primers comprised 60 Vbeta and 13 Jbeta primers. The protocol was immunoSEQ multiplex PCR, while the TCRdb copy is restricted to in-frame clones and leaves out a portion. The sample records 180,000 or so clones, more than 65% being singletons. Per the germline V gene, CDR1 is MNHEY and CDR2 is SVGAGI. The V and J ends lost 6 bases and 3 bases, in that order; junction bases with no gene match: 0. The CDR3 covers 12 residues. The specimen was PBMCs. The source is a male donor in good health and CMV-seronegative. The chain has TRBV6-5 and TRBJ1-1; 8 bases match TRBD1. The CDR3 here is CASRGQDTEAFF. The CDR3 DNA reads TGTGCCAGCAGGGGACAGGACACTGAAGCTTTCTTT.